Listed here are 13 T cell receptor beta chains from one sample, sequenced in a study of CD8+ T cells in alopecia areata. Noted treatment: oral pan-JAK inhibitor, 5-10 mg twice daily. RNA extraction was followed by reverse transcription into cDNA, which acted as the sequencing template. This table comes from immunoSEQ multiplex PCR, and its TCRdb copy is limited to in-frame clones, with some not included. This sample has about 200,000 clones, with less than 45% found just once. Here the sequenced sample was CD4+ T cells sorted from blood, taken at week 34, from a patient treated with tofacitinib. The receptors were sampled from a human donor with alopecia areata.

The gene calls are TRBV29-1 and TRBJ2-2; no clear D gene. The V end lost 6 bases, the J end lost 2 bases, and 13 bases lay between the germline ends. The CDR3 totals 14 residues. Per germline, CDR1 SQVTM and CDR2 ANQGSEA. Here the CDR3 DNA reads TGCAGCGTCTCCCCACAATCTAACACCGGGGAGCTGTTTTTT. This encodes CSVSPQSNTGELFF.

The chain has TRBV20-1 and TRBJ1-1; tentative D call: TRBD1 (6 bases). The CDR3 contains 11 residues. Between the trimmed V and J ends, which lost 3 bases and 10 bases, there was a span of 12 bases. Germline values: CDR1 DFQATT, CDR2 SNEGSKA (reference sequence). The CDR3 sequence: CSASYREGAFF. The DNA for the CDR3 is TGCAGTGCTAGTTACAGGGAAGGAGCTTTCTTT.

The chain couples TRBV5-5 to TRBJ1-4; no clear D gene. Germline V gives CDR1 SGHKS, CDR2 YYEKEE (reference sequence). CDR3 length: 14 amino acids. Trimming pared 4 bases from V and 4 bases from J, leaving 11 bases between. CDR3 sequence: CASSLRLDNEKLFF. In DNA, the CDR3 is TGTGCCAGCAGCCTCCGACTCGATAATGAAAAACTGTTTTTT.

This chain joins TRBV9 and TRBJ1-1; no firm D call. The CDR3 extends over 13 amino acids. V lost 0 bases to trimming and J lost 4 bases, with 7 bases between them. Germline V gene sequence: CDR1 SGDLS, CDR2 YYNGEE. The CDR3 coding sequence is TGTGCCAGCAGCGTAGGTGCGGGCACTGAAGCTTTCTTT. This gives the protein CASSVGAGTEAFF.

The chain has TRBV14 and TRBJ2-2; 11 bases line up with TRBD1. Losses at the gene ends were 4 bases for V and 6 bases for J; bases not matched to a gene: 4. This CDR3 is built from 15 residues. Germline CDR1 is SGHDN and CDR2 is FVKESK. The CDR3 loop reads CASSLRTGGSGELFF. DNA for the CDR3: TGTGCCAGCAGCCTTCGGACAGGGGGCTCCGGGGAGCTGTTTTTT.

Only a few counts were recorded for this clone. The J gene is TRBJ2-5, the V gene TRBV29-1; 7 bases map to TRBD2. This CDR3 contains 12 residues. Looked up from germline, CDR1 is SQVTM and CDR2 is ANQGSEA. Trimming removed 3 bases from V and 4 bases from J; junction bases left unmatched: 2. For the CDR3, the DNA is TGCAGCGTTGAGGGAGGGAGAGAGACCCAGTACTTC. Protein product: CSVEGGRETQYF. Together with reference TRBV29-1 and TRBJ2-5, the CDR3 gives the full variable domain: SAVISQKPSRDICQRGTSLTIQCQVDSQVTMMFWYRQQPGQSLTLIATANQGSEATYESGFVIDKFPISRPNLTFSTLTVSNMSPEDSSIYLCSVEGGRETQYFGPGTRLLVL.

CDR3 sequence reads: CAISAGLAGGLNTQYF. The CDR3, as DNA: TGTGCCATCAGCGCCGGACTAGCGGGAGGGTTAAATACGCAGTATTTT. This chain joins TRBV10-3 and TRBJ2-3; TRBD2 agrees at 15 bases. Per the germline V gene, CDR1 is ENHRY and CDR2 is SYGVKD. V trimming: 6 bases; J trimming: 7 bases; junction bases outside the gene matches: 8. The CDR3 is 16 amino acids.

V is TRBV6-5 and J is TRBJ2-7; no reliable D call. V shed 0 bases and J shed 2 bases, with 8 bases lying between them. CDR3 size: 14 residues. Germline assignment: CDR1 MNHEY and CDR2 SVGAGI. In DNA form, the CDR3 reads TGTGCCAGCAGTTACTCGTACGGAACCTACGAGCAGTACTTC. It is translated as CASSYSYGTYEQYF.

This clone has a handful of counts. The chain has TRBV18 and TRBJ1-3, with D perhaps matching TRBD1 (5 bases). The germline V and J ends were trimmed by 0 bases and 0 bases, with 9 bases remaining between them. This CDR3 contains 16 residues. Germline V gives CDR1 KGHSH, CDR2 LQKENI. The CDR3 region is CASSPPGLNSGNTIYF. CDR3 DNA: TGTGCCAGCTCACCACCGGGGCTAAACTCTGGAAACACCATATATTTT.

The genes are TRBV5-1 and TRBJ2-1; tentative D call: TRBD2 (5 bases). Germline V gives CDR1 SGHRS, CDR2 YFSETQ. The V end was cut by 0 bases, the J end by 8 bases, with 15 bases between. The length of the CDR3 is 15 residues. In DNA form, the CDR3 reads TGCGCCAGCAGCTTGGCCAGGAGGCCTAATGATGAGCAGTTCTTC. Its translation: CASSLARRPNDEQFF.

V and J are TRBV27 and TRBJ2-3, with D perhaps matching TRBD2 (5 bases). The CDR3 extends over 13 amino acids. V was cut by 5 bases and J by 11 bases, with 17 bases left in between. The germline V gene has CDR1 MNHEY and CDR2 SMNVEV (reference sequence). DNA for the CDR3: TGTGCCAGCAGTCAACGAGGGCAGGAAATGCAGTATTTT. Its translation is CASSQRGQEMQYF.

This chain links TRBV5-1 with TRBJ2-5, with unresolved D. The CDR3 spans 13 residues. Deletions cut 4 bases from V and 3 bases from J, with 10 bases between. Germline CDR1 SGHRS, CDR2 YFSETQ. The CDR3: CASSRVIEETQYF. CDR3 nucleotides: TGCGCCAGCAGCCGGGTGATAGAAGAGACCCAGTACTTC.

The chain uses TRBV9 and TRBJ2-3, with a tentative D call TRBD2 (5 bases). Trimming took 2 bases from V and 4 from J, leaving 11 bases between them. The CDR3 length is 14 residues. The germline gives CDR1 SGDLS, CDR2 YYNGEE. CDR3 nucleotide sequence: TGTGCCAGCAGCGTTTGGGGAGAATCAGATACGCAGTATTTT. Protein sequence: CASSVWGESDTQYF. The complete variable domain, with remaining parts taken from reference TRBV9 and TRBJ2-3, reads DSGVTQTPKHLITATGQRVTLRCSPRSGDLSVYWYQQSLDQGLQFLIQYYNGEERAKGNILERFSAQQFPDLHSELNLSSLELGDSALYFCASSVWGESDTQYFGPGTRLTVL.